This TCR beta chain emerged from a study of breast tumors, draining lymph nodes, adjacent tissues. Study outcomes and limitations: The lymph node origin of tumor T cells was framed as consistent with a hypothesis, not demonstrated. Tumors had less TCR diversity than lymph nodes, more than nontumor tissue.

Each CDR3 protein gets one entry after TCRdb re-called the multiplex PCR reads with MiXCR. The data contain around 290,000 distinct CDR3 sequences, 30% of them singletons. Breast cancer patients provided tissue from their axillary draining lymph nodes. With respect to this clonotype: The antigen remains undetermined.

This CDR3 has 16 residues. The V end lost 2 bases, the J end lost 3 bases, and 18 bases lay between the germline ends. Germline CDR1 GTSNPN, CDR2 SVGIG (reference sequence). What was sequenced was axillary lymph node tissue. The chain recombines TRBV30 with TRBJ2-3; tentative D call: TRBD2 (7 bases). The receptor was isolated from a female donor with breast cancer. Some clones in this sample may be carry-over from other donors' samples. CDR3 protein: CAWSSRAGARTDTQYF. The DNA for the CDR3 is TGTGCCTGGAGTTCCCGGGCGGGGGCGCGAACAGATACGCAGTATTTT.